The sample holds one count of the clone carrying this T cell receptor beta chain. These data come from a study of blood T cell repertoires in COVID-19. At the level of the study: The United States, Italy and Spain provided the acute and convalescent COVID-19 samples.

Sequencing was performed with immunoSEQ multiplex PCR; in TCRdb, only in-frame clones are kept and a portion is missing. Among about 270,000 clones listed, over 75% were seen once. Germline V gene data show CDR1 as SNHLY and CDR2 as FYNNEI. This CDR3 comprises 17 residues. Trimming cost V 5 bases and J 2 bases, with 20 bases left between them. The TCR originated in a human donor in a cohort sampled during active COVID-19. Sequencing used peripheral blood. This chain connects TRBV2 to TRBJ2-3, with a possible D match to TRBD2 (5 bases). CDR3 residues: CASSPLGGLGSTDTQYF. The CDR3 bases are TGTGCCAGCAGTCCCTTAGGCGGGCTGGGATCCACAGATACGCAGTATTTT.